The rows below give T cell receptor beta chains drawn from one sample of a study of metastatic and nonmetastatic thyroid tumors. TCRdb recomputed clones from the PCR reads via MiXCR. The sample has tens of thousands of clones; 10% to 15% are singletons. Material: blood. The receptors here all came from a female donor with papillary thyroid cancer or a benign thyroid nodule (not recorded which). Some clones in this sample may be carry-over from other donors' samples. The CDR3 runs from the conserved cysteine through the conserved F or W. The D gene is left open where the match is weak. Clone size is given for some rows only: seen once, a few or many times, or a class if the clone is expanded.

CDR3	DNA	D	V	J	size
CSARVGQPYQPQHF	TGCAGTGCTAGAGTAGGACAGCCCTATCAGCCCCAGCATTTT	.	TRBV20-1	TRBJ1-5	.
CASTHGGTGEVGEQYF	TGTGCCAGCACCCACGGGGGGACAGGGGAAGTGGGCGAGCAGTACTTC	TRBD1	TRBV6-1	TRBJ2-7	medium-sized
CASSVGGGRETQYF	TGTGCCAGCAGCGTAGGCGGGGGGCGAGAGACCCAGTACTTC	TRBD2	TRBV9	TRBJ2-5	many
CASSAGRPDLYEQYF	TGTGCCAGCAGTGCCGGCAGGCCGGACCTTTACGAGCAGTACTTC	.	TRBV6-1	TRBJ2-7	many
CASGGGGAMNTEAFF	TGTGCCAGCGGGGGGGGAGGGGCCATGAACACTGAAGCTTTCTTT	.	TRBV2	TRBJ1-1	many
CASSLDTGPLRAYF	TGTGCCAGCAGCTTAGACACTGGTCCCCTCCGCGCGTACTTC	.	TRBV7-6	TRBJ2-5	many
CASSDNGGTEAFF	TGTGCCAGCAGTGATAATGGGGGCACTGAAGCTTTCTTT	.	TRBV2	TRBJ1-1	many
CASRQDIGFRDSFNEQYF	TGTGCCAGCAGACAAGATATCGGGTTTCGGGACAGTTTCAACGAGCAGTACTTC	TRBD1	TRBV4-2	TRBJ2-7	.
CASSQKRYTEAFF	TGTGCCAGCTCTCAGAAGCGTTACACTGAAGCTTTCTTT	.	TRBV3-1	TRBJ1-1	many
CSVAGQTNTEAFF	TGCAGCGTTGCAGGACAGACTAACACTGAAGCTTTCTTT	.	TRBV29-1	TRBJ1-1	many
CASSRSSRVYEQYF	TGTGCCAGCAGTCGTTCTAGCAGGGTGTACGAGCAGTACTTC	.	TRBV27	TRBJ2-7	medium-sized
CSVPSGNLYEQYF	TGCAGTGTTCCTAGCGGCAATCTCTACGAGCAGTACTTC	TRBD2	TRBV20-1	TRBJ2-7	many
CASSQDGRGETQYF	TGTGCCAGCAGCCAAGATGGGCGCGGAGAGACCCAGTACTTC	.	TRBV3-1	TRBJ2-5	many
CASGNRRGYTF	TGTGCCAGCGGGAATAGGAGGGGCTACACCTTC	.	TRBV28	TRBJ1-2	.
CASSLRASRANVLTF	TGTGCCAGCAGTTTAAGGGCATCCCGGGCCAACGTCCTGACTTTC	.	TRBV28	TRBJ2-6	many
CASSYVAGGPPGETQYF	TGTGCCAGCAGTTACGTGGCGGGAGGCCCCCCCGGGGAGACCCAGTACTTC	TRBD2	TRBV6-5	TRBJ2-5	many
CASSPVGNTEAFF	TGTGCCAGCAGCCCAGTGGGGAACACTGAAGCTTTCTTT	.	TRBV5-6	TRBJ1-1	many
CASSLPSGQVRDEQFF	TGTGCCAGCAGCTTACCCTCTGGACAGGTTAGAGATGAGCAGTTCTTC	TRBD1	TRBV7-9	TRBJ2-1	many
CASSNGPSYNEQFF	TGTGCCAGTAGTAACGGGCCGTCCTACAATGAGCAGTTCTTC	.	TRBV19	TRBJ2-1	many
CASSIDSIRFF	TGTGCCAGTAGTATAGATTCCATCCGATTCTTC	.	TRBV19	TRBJ2-1	few
CASRPGRSNQPQHF	TGTGCCAGTAGGCCGGGACGGTCCAATCAGCCCCAGCATTTT	.	TRBV19	TRBJ1-5	many
CASRPGPERNEQFF	TGTGCCAGTAGACCCGGACCAGAAAGGAATGAGCAGTTCTTC	.	TRBV19	TRBJ2-1	many
CASSLARGDTQYF	TGTGCCAGCAGTTTAGCGAGGGGTGATACGCAGTATTTT	.	TRBV12-3/TRBV12-4	TRBJ2-3	many
CSANRDTEQFF	TGCAGTGCTAACCGGGACACCGAGCAGTTCTTC	.	TRBV20-1	TRBJ2-1	many
CATLGTGDEQYF	TGTGCCACCTTAGGGACTGGGGACGAGCAGTACTTC	.	TRBV15	TRBJ2-7	many
CASTDPPTTVGAFF	TGTGCCAGCACCGACCCGCCAACCACGGTGGGCGCTTTCTTT	.	TRBV6-2/TRBV6-3	TRBJ1-1	many
CASSIAPGRPAAPLHF	TGTGCCAGTAGTATAGCCCCAGGCAGGCCAGCGGCACCCCTCCACTTT	.	TRBV19	TRBJ1-6	many
CARRAGGNTF	TGTGCCAGGAGGGCAGGGGGCAACACCTTC	TRBD1	TRBV3-1	TRBJ1-2	many
CASSLGQQVYEQYF	TGCGCCAGCAGCTTGGGGCAGCAAGTCTACGAGCAGTACTTC	.	TRBV5-1	TRBJ2-7	.
CASSLGGYEQYF	TGTGCCAGCAGCTTGGGGGGATACGAGCAGTACTTC	.	TRBV5-4	TRBJ2-7	many
CASSLWLGNTGELFF	TGTGCCAGCAGTTTATGGTTGGGGAACACCGGGGAGCTGTTTTTT	.	TRBV12-3/TRBV12-4	TRBJ2-2	many
CASSFRGYNEQFF	TGTGCCAGCAGCTTTCGGGGTTACAATGAGCAGTTCTTC	.	TRBV11-2	TRBJ2-1	many
CASSERGNVDQPQHF	TGTGCCAGCAGTGAAAGGGGAAATGTGGATCAGCCCCAGCATTTT	.	TRBV2	TRBJ1-5	many
CASSVDSSGNTIYF	TGTGCCAGCAGCGTAGACTCCTCTGGAAACACCATATATTTT	.	TRBV9	TRBJ1-3	.
CASSLWTDTQYF	TGTGCCAGCAGTTTATGGACAGATACGCAGTATTTT	.	TRBV28	TRBJ2-3	many
CASSTGSPETQYF	TGTGCCAGCAGTACGGGATCTCCAGAGACCCAGTACTTC	.	TRBV12-3/TRBV12-4	TRBJ2-5	many
CASSFGELFYEQYF	TGTGCCAGCAGCTTCGGGGAACTGTTCTACGAGCAGTACTTC	.	TRBV7-2	TRBJ2-7	.
CASSLMGLAGYNEQFF	TGTGCCAGCAGCCTAATGGGACTAGCGGGCTACAATGAGCAGTTCTTC	TRBD2	TRBV9	TRBJ2-1	many
CASSPAGVAPYEQYF	TGTGCCAGCAGCCCTGCAGGGGTCGCCCCATACGAGCAGTACTTC	.	TRBV9	TRBJ2-7	many
CASSVEREESSYEQYF	TGTGCCAGCAGTGTAGAGCGGGAGGAAAGCTCCTACGAGCAGTACTTC	TRBD2	TRBV2	TRBJ2-7	few
CASSFPPTDTQYF	TGTGCCAGCAGCTTCCCCCCCACAGATACGCAGTATTTT	.	TRBV13	TRBJ2-3	many
CASSEVGTGNNEQFF	TGCGCCAGCAGTGAGGTGGGGACTGGAAACAATGAGCAGTTCTTC	.	TRBV10-1	TRBJ2-1	many
CASTSRGVQPQHF	TGTGCCAGTACCTCTAGGGGGGTTCAGCCCCAGCATTTT	.	TRBV19	TRBJ1-5	many
CSVGAGGVWYGYTF	TGCAGCGTGGGGGCAGGGGGCGTTTGGTATGGCTACACCTTC	TRBD1	TRBV29-1	TRBJ1-2	many
CASSSPGHPREGETQYF	TGCGCCAGCAGCTCACCGGGACACCCTCGGGAAGGAGAGACCCAGTACTTC	.	TRBV5-1	TRBJ2-5	many
CASSEYLNGEKLFF	TGTGCCAGCAGTGAATACTTGAATGGTGAAAAACTGTTTTTT	.	TRBV6-1	TRBJ1-4	many
CASSYTPGLASDTGELFF	TGTGCCAGCAGTTACACACCGGGACTAGCGTCAGACACCGGGGAGCTGTTTTTT	TRBD2	TRBV6-2/TRBV6-3	TRBJ2-2	few
CASSLGGTGVPGYTF	TGTGCCAGCAGCTTGGGCGGGACAGGGGTCCCTGGCTACACCTTC	TRBD1	TRBV5-5	TRBJ1-2	many
CASTGRGQGYQPQHF	TGTGCCAGTACCGGCAGGGGACAGGGTTATCAGCCCCAGCATTTT	TRBD1	TRBV19	TRBJ1-5	many
CASSPGCGHQPQHF	TGTGCCAGCAGCCCAGGGTGTGGCCATCAGCCCCAGCATTTT	.	TRBV12-3/TRBV12-4	TRBJ1-5	.
CACNRGGNTEAFF	TGTGCCTGCAACAGGGGGGGGAACACTGAAGCTTTCTTT	TRBD1	TRBV12-3/TRBV12-4	TRBJ1-1	many
CASSDLRTGINEQFF	TGTGCCAGCAGCGATCTCCGGACAGGGATCAATGAGCAGTTCTTC	TRBD1	TRBV11-3	TRBJ2-1	many
CASSYNREAVNQPQHF	TGTGCCAGCAGTTACAACAGGGAGGCGGTCAATCAGCCCCAGCACTTT	.	TRBV6-2/TRBV6-3	TRBJ1-5	.
CAWMDSGTGNTEAFF	TGTGCCTGGATGGACTCCGGGACAGGGAACACTGAAGCTTTCTTT	TRBD1	TRBV30	TRBJ1-1	.